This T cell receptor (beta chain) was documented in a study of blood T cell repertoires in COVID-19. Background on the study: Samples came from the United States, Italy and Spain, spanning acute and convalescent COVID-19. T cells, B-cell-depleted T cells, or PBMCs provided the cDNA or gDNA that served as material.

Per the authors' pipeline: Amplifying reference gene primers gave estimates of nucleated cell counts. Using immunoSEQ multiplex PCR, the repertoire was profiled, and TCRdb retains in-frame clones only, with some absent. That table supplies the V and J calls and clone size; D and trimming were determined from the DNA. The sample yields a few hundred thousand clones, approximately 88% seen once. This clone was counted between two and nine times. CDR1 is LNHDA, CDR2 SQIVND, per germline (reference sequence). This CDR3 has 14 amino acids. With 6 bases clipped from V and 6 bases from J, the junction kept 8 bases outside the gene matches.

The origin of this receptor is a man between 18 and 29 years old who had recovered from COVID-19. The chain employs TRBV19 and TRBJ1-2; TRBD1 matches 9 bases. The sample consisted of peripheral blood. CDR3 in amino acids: CASSLTGGADGYTF. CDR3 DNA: TGTGCCAGTAGCCTCACAGGGGGCGCGGATGGCTACACCTTC.